A single sample gave rise to the 16 T cell receptor beta chains below, sequenced in a study of beta chain features in type 1 diabetes (dated by TCRdb to 2016 to 2019). The library relied on the immunoSEQ multiplex PCR assay. The High Capacity cDNA Reverse Transcription Kit was used to reverse transcribe all of the isolated RNA, meaning that expressed TCRB transcripts were what got sequenced. Held by TCRdb, this immuneACCESS table contains in-frame sequences only and omits some clones. Under half of the omission traces to an unresolved V gene where checked; the cause of the rest is unknown. Within this sample are fewer than 350,000 clones, with 8% of them counted one time only. Of the sample, 1% falls within the top ten clones. Sequencing was performed on central memory CD4+ T cells from blood. Every receptor here comes from a woman under 30 in good health.

The V call is TRBV10-3, the J call TRBJ2-5; no firm D call. In germline, CDR1 is ENHRY, CDR2 SYGVKD. The CDR3 length is 12 residues. Deletions cut 10 bases from V and 4 bases from J, with 13 bases between. CDR3 protein: CASSPLGETQYF. CDR3 sequence (DNA): TGTGCCAGCAGCCCGTTGGGAGAGACCCAGTACTTC.

This clone turned up a few times. The chain has TRBV28 and TRBJ1-1; D perhaps matches TRBD1 (5 bases). CDR1 and CDR2 from the germline V gene are MDHEN and SYDVKM. The CDR3 runs to 14 residues. V was shortened by 2 bases and J by 3 bases, with 10 bases between the two germline ends. CDR3 region: CASSLGRGDTEAFF. The DNA of the CDR3 is TGTGCCAGCAGTTTAGGGAGGGGTGACACTGAAGCTTTCTTT.

In this sample, this clone turned up many times. This sequence joins TRBV7-6 and TRBJ2-5, with D unclear. This CDR3 contains 13 residues. Trimming cost V 1 base and J 3 bases, with 6 bases left between them. Germline V gene sequence: CDR1 SGHVS, CDR2 FNYEAQ. CDR3 loop: CASSLVRKETQYF. CDR3 nucleotide sequence: TGTGCCAGCAGCTTAGTACGAAAAGAGACCCAGTACTTC.

This clone was observed a handful of times. The rearrangement joins TRBV29-1 to TRBJ2-2; 8 bases fit TRBD2. V gave up 5 bases and J gave up 3 bases; unmatched junction bases: 2. The CDR3 totals 13 residues. Germline V gene data show CDR1 as SQVTM and CDR2 as ANQGSEA. The CDR3 bases are TGCAGCGTTAGGACTAGCTACACCGGGGAGCTGTTTTTT. This translates into CSVRTSYTGELFF.

The table lists this clone with a few counts. This chain connects TRBV11-1 to TRBJ2-7; D might be TRBD2 (7 bases). Germline V gives CDR1 SGHAT, CDR2 FQDESV (reference sequence). The CDR3 sequence is 16 residues long. The V gene lost 5 bases and the J gene lost 3 bases, with 20 bases spanning the gap. The CDR3 here is CASSPREGDRSYEQYF. The CDR3 nucleotides are TGTGCCAGCAGCCCCAGGGAGGGCGACAGGAGCTACGAGCAGTACTTC. Full variable domain (rest looked up from reference TRBV11-1 and TRBJ2-7): EAEVAQSPRYKITEKSQAVAFWCDPISGHATLYWYRQILGQGPELLVQFQDESVVDDSQLPKDRFSAERLKGVDSTLKIQPAELGDSAMYLCASSPREGDRSYEQYFGPGTRLTVT.

The V gene is TRBV25-1, the J gene TRBJ2-7, with 11 positions matching TRBD1. In germline, CDR1 is MGHDK, CDR2 SYGVNS. Trimming removed 10 bases from V and 5 bases from J; junction bases left unmatched: 7. The CDR3 is 13 residues long. CDR3 protein: CATSGTGGHEQYV. Here the CDR3 DNA reads TGTGCCACATCCGGGACAGGGGGGCACGAGCAGTACGTC.

The chain carries TRBV5-1 and TRBJ1-6, with a tentative D call TRBD1 (5 bases). The CDR3 loop spans 16 amino acids. CDR1 and CDR2 (germline): SGHRS, YFSETQ. The V end lost 0 bases, the J end lost 0 bases, and 7 bases lay between the germline ends. The CDR3, as DNA: TGCGCCAGCAGCTTGGAGGGGAGCTCCTATAATTCACCCCTCCACTTT. Translation gives CASSLEGSSYNSPLHF.

This clone was observed a few times. The V call is TRBV5-1, the J call TRBJ1-1; D perhaps matches TRBD1 (5 bases). This CDR3 contains 16 residues. In germline, CDR1 is SGHRS, CDR2 YFSETQ. Trimming removed 2 bases from V and 1 base from J, with 15 bases in between. The CDR3 nucleotides are TGCGCCAGCAGCTTTGGACAATCGTTAGCGAACACTGAAGCTTTCTTT. Amino acids: CASSFGQSLANTEAFF. The variable domain in full, completed from reference TRBV5-1 and TRBJ1-1, reads KAGVTQTPRYLIKTRGQQVTLSCSPISGHRSVSWYQQTPGQGLQFLFEYFSETQRNKGNFPGRFSGRQFSNSRSEMNVSTLELGDSALYLCASSFGQSLANTEAFFGQGTRLTVV.

This clone was observed a handful of times. The rearrangement uses TRBV28 and TRBJ1-1; TRBD1 matches 8 bases. V was clipped by 5 bases and J by 2 bases; unmatched bases: 4. CDR1 is MDHEN, CDR2 SYDVKM, per germline. The CDR3 runs to 14 residues. The CDR3 nucleotides are TGTGCCAGCAGTCCGGACAGGGCAAACACTGAAGCTTTCTTT. Translation: CASSPDRANTEAFF.

This clone was detected only a few times. This rearrangement joins TRBV4-2 to TRBJ2-3; D is ambiguous. The CDR3 length is 13 residues. In germline, CDR1 is LGHNA, CDR2 YNFKEQ. Trimming removed 7 bases at V and 0 bases at J, with 8 bases between. CDR3 sequence (DNA): TGTGCCAGCAAGGACCTCAGCACAGATACGCAGTATTTT. This codes for CASKDLSTDTQYF.

Ten or more counts support this clone. The rearrangement joins TRBV18 to TRBJ2-3; D may be TRBD2 (6 bases). This CDR3 has 15 residues. The V end was cut by 2 bases, the J end by 6 bases, with 15 bases between. Germline CDR1 KGHSH, CDR2 LQKENI. The CDR3 bases are TGTGCCAGCTCACCAGGGCTAACTGGAGGGGATACGCAGTATTTT. This codes for CASSPGLTGGDTQYF. Drawing the rest from reference TRBV18 and TRBJ2-3, the complete variable domain is NAGVMQNPRHLVRRRGQEARLRCSPMKGHSHVYWYRQLPEEGLKFMVYLQKENIIDESGMPKERFSAEFPKEGPSILRIQQVVRGDSAAYFCASSPGLTGGDTQYFGPGTRLTVL.

The gene calls are TRBV6-5 and TRBJ2-1; 8 bases fit TRBD2. Germline V CDR1 and CDR2: MNHEY, SVGAGI. The CDR3 sequence is 16 residues long. With 2 bases clipped from V and 2 bases from J, the junction kept 5 bases outside the gene matches. The CDR3 DNA reads TGTGCCAGCAGTTACCTAGCGGGTTTGACCTACAATGAGCAGTTCTTC. It translates to CASSYLAGLTYNEQFF.

This clone was detected only a few times. The J gene is TRBJ2-5, the V gene TRBV7-8, with D tentatively TRBD1 or TRBD2 (5 bases each). The V gene lost 5 bases and the J gene lost 4 bases, with 14 bases spanning the gap. Germline V lookup: CDR1 SGHVS, CDR2 FQNEAQ. CDR3 length equals 14 residues. Here the CDR3 DNA reads TGTGCCAGCAGCATTGGGGGAAGGGTAGAGACCCAGTACTTC. Protein: CASSIGGRVETQYF. Combining the CDR3 with reference TRBV7-8 and TRBJ2-5 gives the whole variable domain GAGVSQSPRYKVAKRGQDVALRCDPISGHVSLFWYQQALGQGPEFLTYFQNEAQLDKSGLPSDRFFAERPEGSVSTLKIQRTQQEDSAVYLCASSIGGRVETQYFGPGTRLLVL.

The genes are TRBV6-5 and TRBJ2-1; the D gene is possibly TRBD1 (6 bases). From germline, CDR1 is MNHEY and CDR2 SVGAGI. V dropped 4 bases and J dropped 6 bases, with 19 bases sitting between them. The length of the CDR3 is 16 residues. In DNA, the CDR3 is TGTGCCAGCAGTTCGGAAGGACAGCTGATAAGCAATGAGCAGTTCTTC. Translation: CASSSEGQLISNEQFF.

This clone has ten or more counts. V gene TRBV7-2 combines with J gene TRBJ2-4, with D perhaps matching TRBD2 (6 bases). From germline, CDR1 is SGHTA and CDR2 FQGNSA. Trimming cost V 1 base and J 5 bases, with 21 bases left between them. The CDR3 is made up of 18 amino acids. The CDR3 is CASSLGSPGTEGENIQYF. The CDR3 DNA sequence: TGTGCCAGCAGCTTAGGATCCCCCGGGACGGAGGGCGAAAACATTCAGTACTTC.

This chain links TRBV27 with TRBJ1-2, with a weak D call TRBD1 (5 bases). CDR3 size: 12 residues. Between the trimmed V and J ends, which lost 3 bases and 7 bases, there was a span of 9 bases. From germline, CDR1 is MNHEY and CDR2 SMNVEV (reference sequence). CDR3 sequence: CASSFAGTGYTF. The CDR3 bases are TGTGCCAGCAGTTTTGCAGGGACTGGCTACACCTTC.